This T cell receptor (beta chain) was identified in a study of CD8 T cells in Susac syndrome (dated by TCRdb to between 2018 and 2021). For context, the study as a whole: Repertoire sequencing was used to test whether CD8+ T cell activation and differentiation in Susac syndrome was antigen driven.

Peripheral blood CD8+ and CD4+ T cells from healthy donors, Susac syndrome patients and multiple sclerosis patients were profiled by high-throughput TCR beta sequencing. Treatment-naive patients with stable or active relapsing-remitting disease fulfilling revised McDonald criteria were used as multiple sclerosis controls. Bulk CD8+ and CD4+ T cells were purified magnetically by negative isolation, whereas CD8+ TEMRA cells were enriched by FACS. Blood was drawn into EDTA tubes, processed within 24 hours, and PBMCs were isolated by density gradient centrifugation. PBMCs intended for TCR sequencing were cryopreserved in liquid nitrogen and were subsequently thawed in a 37 degrees C water bath. Purity of sorted or isolated CD4+, CD8+ and CD8+ TEMRA cells was at least 90%. RNA was extracted with the RNeasy kit and roughly 0.45 to 1 ug was reverse transcribed using random hexamers. The immunoSEQ multiplex PCR assay, which covers 54 Vbeta and 13 Jbeta segments, was used to amplify TCR beta CDR3 regions. To correct PCR amplification bias, a synthetic template baseline was used for both primer optimization and computational correction. On the authors' methods: Reads were assigned to V, D and J genes according to IMGT and analyzed in immunoSEQ Analyzer, with only productive sequences retained. Clonality was calculated as one minus the Shannon entropy normalized by log2 of the number of productive unique sequences. For each patient and control, public and private clones were evaluated within the 100 most prevalent clones. A clone was defined as Susac-specific if it was absent from the healthy and MS cohorts, from about a thousand published viral clones and from other ImmuneACCESS disease sequences. The raw public data were reprocessed by TCRdb itself: fastp quality trimming at Q25, MiXCR clonotype calling, in-frame beta chains only. Identical CDR3 protein sequences are pooled into one entry, listed with their most common genes and DNA. The V and J calls were determined by TCRdb, not by the authors. The sample table holds about 200,000 distinct CDR3 sequences, of which 90% to 97% were seen once. The ten top clones hold approximately 0.1% of the sample.

In the germline V gene, CDR1 corresponds to SQVTM and CDR2 to ANQGSEA. V drops 6 bases and J drops 3 bases, leaving 11 bases in between. The CDR3 measures 12 amino acids from cysteine to phenylalanine. This entry keeps only the CDR3 DNA: 36 bases, framed from base 1. Study-level results and caveats: The study acknowledged that relatively few individuals were included in the TCR sequencing and HLA analysis.

With respect to this clonotype: Which antigen it targets is not known. Per-base quality was not reported, and no clone a single base away is much larger than it.

The chain is assembled from TRBV29-1 and TRBJ1-1; matching of 5 bases hints at TRBD1 as the D gene. Sequenced: CD4+ T cells from PBMCs. This receptor was obtained from a human donor with multiple sclerosis. The CDR3 loop reads CSVGEGDTEAFF. The base sequence is TGCAGCGTGGGGGAGGGCGACACTGAAGCTTTCTTT.